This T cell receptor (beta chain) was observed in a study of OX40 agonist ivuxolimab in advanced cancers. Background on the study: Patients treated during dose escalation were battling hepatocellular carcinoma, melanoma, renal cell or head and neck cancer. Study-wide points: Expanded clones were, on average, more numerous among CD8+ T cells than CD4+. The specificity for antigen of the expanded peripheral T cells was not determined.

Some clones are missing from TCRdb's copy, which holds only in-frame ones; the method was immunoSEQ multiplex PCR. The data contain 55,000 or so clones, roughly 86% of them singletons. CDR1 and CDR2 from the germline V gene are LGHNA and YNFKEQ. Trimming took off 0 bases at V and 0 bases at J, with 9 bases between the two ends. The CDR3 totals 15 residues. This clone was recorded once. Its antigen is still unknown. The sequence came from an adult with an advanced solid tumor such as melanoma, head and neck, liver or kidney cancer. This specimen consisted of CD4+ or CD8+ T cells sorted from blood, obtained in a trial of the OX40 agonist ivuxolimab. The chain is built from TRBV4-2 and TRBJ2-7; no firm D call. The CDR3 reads CASSQEAWDSYEQYF. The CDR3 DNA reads TGTGCCAGCAGCCAAGAGGCCTGGGACTCCTACGAGCAGTACTTC.